The 8 T cell receptor beta chains below were found in one sample sequenced in a study of control samples from healthy donors and cancer patients. The method was immunoSEQ multiplex PCR; TCRdb's version includes in-frame clones alone and lacks a portion of them. The data contain more than 65,000 clones, about 83% of them singletons. Sequences were obtained from blood. Receptor source: a man between 60 and 70 years old in good health.

The V gene is TRBV21-1, the J gene TRBJ2-1; TRBD2 reflects the table's D call only, with no check against the DNA. TRBV21-1 is tagged as a pseudogene. CDR3 size: 18 residues. CDR3 sequence (DNA): TGTGCCAGCACCAATCCAGGGAACCTAGCGGATATTTACAATGAGCAGTTCTTC. Protein product: CASTNPGNLADIYNEQFF.

The chain employs TRBV19 and TRBJ2-1; D perhaps matches TRBD2 (5 bases). The V gene's germline CDR1 is LNHDA and CDR2 SQIVND (reference sequence). The CDR3 has 16 residues. Trimming removed 4 bases at V and 4 bases at J, with 17 bases between. The DNA for the CDR3 is TGTGCCAGTAGTAGGGCCGGAACGAGGGCTTACAATGAGCAGTTCTTC. Residues: CASSRAGTRAYNEQFF.

This clone was counted between two and nine times. The chain recombines TRBV5-1 with TRBJ2-2; 13 bases match TRBD2. Germline CDR1 and CDR2: SGHRS and YFSETQ. J was trimmed by 6 bases and V by 5 bases; bases with no gene match: 7. The CDR3 contains 16 residues. The DNA for the CDR3 is TGCGCCAGCAGTCTTCGGACTAGCGGGAGCTCCGGGGAGCTGTTTTTT. Its translation: CASSLRTSGSSGELFF.

The chain uses TRBV7-9 and TRBJ2-7, with unresolved D. The V end lost 6 bases, the J end lost 0 bases, and 3 bases lay between the germline ends. CDR1 SEHNR and CDR2 FQNEAQ come from the germline V gene (reference sequence). This CDR3 contains 11 residues. The CDR3, as DNA: TGTGCCAGCAGTCCCTCCTACGAGCAGTACTTC. Amino acid sequence: CASSPSYEQYF.

The chain combines TRBV10-3 with TRBJ2-5; D is ambiguous. CDR3 size: 11 residues. Trimming took off 3 bases at V and 5 bases at J, with 4 bases between the two ends. Germline CDR1 reads ENHRY; CDR2 reads SYGVKD. CDR3 sequence: CAISERETQYF. Here the CDR3 DNA reads TGTGCCATCAGTGAAAGGGAGACCCAGTACTTC.

The chain uses TRBV7-2 and TRBJ2-1, with D perhaps assigned TRBD1 or TRBD2 (5 bases each). The ends were cut back, 1 base at V and 2 bases at J, with 12 bases in the middle. The CDR3 extends over 16 amino acids. Germline loops: CDR1 SGHTA, CDR2 FQGNSA. The CDR3 sequence is CASSLDSSGPYNEQFF. The CDR3 DNA reads TGTGCCAGCAGCTTAGATTCCTCGGGACCCTACAATGAGCAGTTCTTC.

V and J are TRBV7-2 and TRBJ2-1; D is unresolved. The CDR3 extends over 13 amino acids. Trimming stripped 1 base from V and 7 bases from J, with 8 bases between. Germline CDR1 is SGHTA and CDR2 is FQGNSA. The CDR3 is CASSLVLWNEQFF. DNA for the CDR3: TGTGCCAGCAGCTTAGTGCTCTGGAATGAGCAGTTCTTC.

The CDR3 DNA sequence: TGCGCCAGCAGCTCCGACGGCTCTGGAAGCACTGAAGCTTTCTTT. As protein: CASSSDGSGSTEAFF. This chain joins TRBV5-1 and TRBJ1-1; D is undetermined. The V and J ends lost 3 bases and 4 bases respectively, with 16 bases between them. This CDR3 comprises 15 residues. Germline CDR1 and CDR2: SGHRS and YFSETQ.